A single sample gave rise to the 12 T cell receptor beta chains below, sequenced in a study of technical replicates of blood from a handful of donors. Generated by immunoSEQ multiplex PCR, the TCRdb table keeps only in-frame clones and is missing some. The data contain approximately 73,000 clones, about 96% of them seen just once; the ten biggest clones take up roughly 0.35%. The source material was T cells isolated from PBMCs. Source of these receptors: a human donor in good health.

This chain joins TRBV6-1 and TRBJ1-2, with 8 bases matching TRBD1. CDR3 length equals 13 residues. The V segment lost 5 bases and the J segment 8 bases; nucleotides outside the gene matches: 7. The V gene's germline CDR1 is MNHNS and CDR2 SASEGT. The CDR3 nucleotides are TGTGCCAGCAGTTCTGGACAGGGCTTAGGCTACACCTTC. Translated: CASSSGQGLGYTF.

J is TRBJ1-1 and V is TRBV19; TRBD1 aligns across 8 bases. The CDR3 sequence is 11 residues long. V lost 4 bases to trimming and J lost 11 bases; unmatched junction nucleotides: 3. Germline CDR1 LNHDA, CDR2 SQIVND (reference sequence). CDR3 amino acids: CASSRDRLAFF. The CDR3 bases are TGTGCCAGTAGTAGGGACAGGCTCGCTTTCTTT.

The chain carries TRBV9 and TRBJ2-5, with TRBD2 matching 10 bases. This CDR3 region has 16 residues. Losses at the gene ends were 3 bases for V and 2 bases for J; bases not matched to a gene: 7. In germline, CDR1 is SGDLS, CDR2 YYNGEE. This chain's CDR3 is CASSAPAGGPQETQYF. The CDR3, as DNA: TGTGCCAGCAGCGCTCCAGCGGGAGGGCCTCAAGAGACCCAGTACTTC.

This clone showed up just once. The V gene is TRBV6-5, the J gene TRBJ1-2; D possibly corresponds to TRBD1 (5 bases). This CDR3 spans 14 amino acids. Germline V gene lookup returns CDR1 MNHEY and CDR2 SVGAGI. The germline V and J ends were trimmed by 2 bases and 4 bases, with 11 bases remaining between them. The CDR3 coding sequence is TGTGCCAGCAGTTACATGGGAGGGGTCTATGGCTACACCTTC. It specifies CASSYMGGVYGYTF.

This chain connects TRBV28 to TRBJ1-3, with D possibly TRBD1 on 6 matching bases. Germline V gives CDR1 MDHEN, CDR2 SYDVKM. The V end lost 3 bases, the J end lost 0 bases, and 9 bases lay between the germline ends. CDR3 length: 15 residues. CDR3 protein: CASSFGQLSGNTIYF. DNA of the CDR3: TGTGCCAGCAGTTTTGGACAGCTCTCTGGAAACACCATATATTTT.

CDR3 protein: CASSEVEYGNQPQHF. The CDR3 DNA follows: TGTGCCAGCAGTGAAGTAGAGTATGGCAATCAGCCCCAGCATTTT. The rearrangement joins TRBV2 to TRBJ1-5; D remains ambiguous. The CDR3 extends over 15 amino acids. V lost 1 base to trimming and J lost 2 bases, with 9 bases between them. Looked up from germline, CDR1 is SNHLY and CDR2 is FYNNEI.

V usage is TRBV6-6 and J usage is TRBJ1-1, with TRBD1 matching over 7 bases. The CDR3 consists of 16 residues. Germline values: CDR1 MNHNY, CDR2 SVGAGI (reference sequence). Trimming took 0 bases from V and 0 from J; bases not matched to a gene: 4. The CDR3 sequence: CASSYSAGQMNTEAFF. DNA of the CDR3: TGTGCCAGCAGTTACTCGGCGGGACAGATGAACACTGAAGCTTTCTTT.

This chain links TRBV9 with TRBJ2-6; possible D gene TRBD1, 6 bases. CDR3 length: 17 amino acids. V lost 3 bases and J lost 4, with 17 bases in between. Germline CDR1 is SGDLS and CDR2 is YYNGEE. The CDR3 sequence: CASSDGTPLGGANVLTF. The DNA of the CDR3 is TGTGCCAGCAGCGATGGGACACCCCTGGGGGGGGCCAACGTCCTGACTTTC.

V and J are TRBV7-9 and TRBJ1-1; 7 nucleotides line up with TRBD1. V dropped 5 bases and J dropped 3; count of bases not matched to a gene: 6. Germline V gives CDR1 SEHNR, CDR2 FQNEAQ (reference sequence). The CDR3 is made up of 14 amino acids. This chain's CDR3 is CASSPKGQYTEAFF. The CDR3 nucleotides are TGTGCCAGCAGCCCCAAGGGACAGTACACTGAAGCTTTCTTT.

The CDR3 sequence is CASSQGGQLIYGYTF. For the CDR3, the DNA is TGCGCCAGCAGCCAAGGGGGACAGCTGATCTATGGCTACACCTTC. The V gene is TRBV4-1, the J gene TRBJ1-2; TRBD1 matches 7 bases. In germline, CDR1 is MGHRA, CDR2 YSYEKL. The CDR3 covers 15 residues. V shed 1 base, J shed 4 bases, and the junction held 6 bases outside the gene matches.

The gene calls are TRBV5-1 and TRBJ1-1; D is uncertain. Germline V gene data show CDR1 as SGHRS and CDR2 as YFSETQ. V was shortened by 0 bases and J by 7 bases, with 7 bases between the two germline ends. The CDR3 totals 12 residues. The CDR3 DNA is TGCGCCAGCAGCTTGGGAGGGAATGAAGCTTTCTTT. Translating gives CASSLGGNEAFF.

The rearrangement uses TRBV29-1 and TRBJ1-2; D is uncertain. This CDR3 is built from 11 residues. V lost 4 bases to trimming and J lost 0 bases, with 3 bases between them. Germline-derived CDR1 and CDR2 are SQVTM and ANQGSEA. Here the CDR3 DNA reads TGCAGCGTTGTAGCTAACTATGGCTACACCTTC. Translation gives CSVVANYGYTF.